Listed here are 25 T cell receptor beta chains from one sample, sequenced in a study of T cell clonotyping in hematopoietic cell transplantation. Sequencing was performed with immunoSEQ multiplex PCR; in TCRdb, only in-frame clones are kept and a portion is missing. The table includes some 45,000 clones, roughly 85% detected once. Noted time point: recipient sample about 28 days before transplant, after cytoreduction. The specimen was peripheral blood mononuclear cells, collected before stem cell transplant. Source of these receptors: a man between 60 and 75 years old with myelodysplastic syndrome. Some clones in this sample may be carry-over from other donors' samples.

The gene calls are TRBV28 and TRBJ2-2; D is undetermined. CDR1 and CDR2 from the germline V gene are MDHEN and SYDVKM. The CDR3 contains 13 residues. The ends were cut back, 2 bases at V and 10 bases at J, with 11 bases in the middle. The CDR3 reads CASSLIGSAELFF. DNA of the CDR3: TGTGCCAGCAGTTTAATAGGCTCGGCGGAGCTGTTTTTT.

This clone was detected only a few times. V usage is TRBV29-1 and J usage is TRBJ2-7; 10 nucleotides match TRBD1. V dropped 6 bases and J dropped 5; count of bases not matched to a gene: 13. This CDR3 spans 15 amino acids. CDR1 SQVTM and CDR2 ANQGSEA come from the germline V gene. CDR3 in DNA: TGCAGCGTGGCTATCCGGTGGACAGGGGGGCACGAGCAGTACTTC. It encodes CSVAIRWTGGHEQYF.

DNA for the CDR3: TGTGCCAGCAGTGTGTCAGATAATTCACCCCTCCACTTT. Its protein is CASSVSDNSPLHF. This chain connects TRBV2 to TRBJ1-6; D remains ambiguous. Trimming pared 4 bases from V and 5 bases from J, leaving 6 bases between. Germline V gene data show CDR1 as SNHLY and CDR2 as FYNNEI. This CDR3 spans 13 amino acids.

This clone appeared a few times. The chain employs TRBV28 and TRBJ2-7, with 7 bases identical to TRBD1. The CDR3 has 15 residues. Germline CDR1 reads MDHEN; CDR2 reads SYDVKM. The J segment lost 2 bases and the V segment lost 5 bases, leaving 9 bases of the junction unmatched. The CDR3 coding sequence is TGTGCCAGCAGTACCCCCGGGACAGCAGCCTACGAGCAGTACTTC. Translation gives CASSTPGTAAYEQYF.

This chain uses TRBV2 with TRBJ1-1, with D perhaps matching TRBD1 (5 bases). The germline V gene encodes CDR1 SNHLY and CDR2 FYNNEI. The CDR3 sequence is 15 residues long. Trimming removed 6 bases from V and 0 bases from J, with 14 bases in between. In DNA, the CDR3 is TGTGCCAGCAGAATCCACGGGGCTTTGAACACTGAAGCTTTCTTT. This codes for CASRIHGALNTEAFF.

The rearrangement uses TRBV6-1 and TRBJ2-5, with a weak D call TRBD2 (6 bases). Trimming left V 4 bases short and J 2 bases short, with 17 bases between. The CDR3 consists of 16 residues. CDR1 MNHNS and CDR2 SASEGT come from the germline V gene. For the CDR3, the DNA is TGTGCCAGCAGTGTGTCCCGGGAGCGGCGACAAGAGACCCAGTACTTC. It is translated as CASSVSRERRQETQYF.

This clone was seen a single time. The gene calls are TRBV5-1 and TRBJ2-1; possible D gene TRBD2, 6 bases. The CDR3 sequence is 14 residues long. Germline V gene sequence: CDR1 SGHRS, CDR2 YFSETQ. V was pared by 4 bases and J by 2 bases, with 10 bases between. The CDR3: CASSEGLTYNEQFF. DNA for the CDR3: TGCGCCAGCAGCGAGGGACTGACCTACAATGAGCAGTTCTTC.

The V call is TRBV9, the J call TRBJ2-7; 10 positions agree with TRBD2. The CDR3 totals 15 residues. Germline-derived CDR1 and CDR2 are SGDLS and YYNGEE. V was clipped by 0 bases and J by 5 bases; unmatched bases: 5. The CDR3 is CASSVEERGGDEQYF. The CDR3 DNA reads TGTGCCAGCAGCGTAGAGGAGCGGGGGGGCGACGAGCAGTACTTC.

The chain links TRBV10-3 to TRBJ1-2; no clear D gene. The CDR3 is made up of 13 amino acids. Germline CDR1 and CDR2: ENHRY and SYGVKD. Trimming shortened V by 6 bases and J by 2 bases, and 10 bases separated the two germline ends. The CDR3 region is CAIRTDLNYGYTF. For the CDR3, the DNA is TGTGCCATCAGAACAGATCTGAACTATGGCTACACCTTC.

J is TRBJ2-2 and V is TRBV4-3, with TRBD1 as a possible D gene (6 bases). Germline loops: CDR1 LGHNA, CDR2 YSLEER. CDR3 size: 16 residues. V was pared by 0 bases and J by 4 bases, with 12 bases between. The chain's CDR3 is CASSQDSTGSTGELFF. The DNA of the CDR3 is TGCGCCAGCAGCCAAGATTCTACAGGGAGCACCGGGGAGCTGTTTTTT.

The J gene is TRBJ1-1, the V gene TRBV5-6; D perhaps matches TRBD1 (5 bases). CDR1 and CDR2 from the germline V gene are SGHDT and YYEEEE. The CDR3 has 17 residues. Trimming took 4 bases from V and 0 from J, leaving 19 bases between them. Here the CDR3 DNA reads TGTGCCAGCAGCCAATCGGGGTTGGGGGTCATGAACACTGAAGCTTTCTTT. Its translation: CASSQSGLGVMNTEAFF.

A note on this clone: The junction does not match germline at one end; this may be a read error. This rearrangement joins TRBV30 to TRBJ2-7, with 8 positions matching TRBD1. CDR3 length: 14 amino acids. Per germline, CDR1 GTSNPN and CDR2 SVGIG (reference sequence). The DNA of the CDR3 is TGTGCCTGGAGTTGGGCAGGGGGCTCCCACGAGCAGTACTTC. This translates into CAWSWAGGSHEQYF.

The CDR3 coding sequence is TGTGCCAGCAGCTTAGGATGGTCAGGGAGCTCCTACGAGCAGTACTTC. It yields the protein CASSLGWSGSSYEQYF. The rearrangement uses TRBV7-2 and TRBJ2-7; the D call may be TRBD1 or TRBD2 (5 bases each). The V and J ends lost 1 base and 0 bases respectively, with 13 bases between them. The germline V gene has CDR1 SGHTA and CDR2 FQGNSA. The CDR3 contains 16 residues.

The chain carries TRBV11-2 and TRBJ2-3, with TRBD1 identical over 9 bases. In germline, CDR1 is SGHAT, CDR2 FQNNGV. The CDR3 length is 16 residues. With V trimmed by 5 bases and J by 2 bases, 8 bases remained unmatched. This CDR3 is CASSTGQGRITDTQYF. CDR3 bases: TGTGCCAGCAGCACCGGACAGGGGAGGATCACAGATACGCAGTATTTT.

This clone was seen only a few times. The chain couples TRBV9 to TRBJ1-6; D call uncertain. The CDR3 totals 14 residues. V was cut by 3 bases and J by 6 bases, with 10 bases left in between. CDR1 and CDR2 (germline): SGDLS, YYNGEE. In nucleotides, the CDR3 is TGTGCCAGCAGCGCAGGACGGATTAATTCACCCCTCCACTTT. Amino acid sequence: CASSAGRINSPLHF.

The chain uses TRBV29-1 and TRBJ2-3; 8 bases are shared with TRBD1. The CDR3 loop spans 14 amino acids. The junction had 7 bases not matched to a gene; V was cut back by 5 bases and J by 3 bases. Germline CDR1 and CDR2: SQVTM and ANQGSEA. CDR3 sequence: CSVQQTGATDTQYF. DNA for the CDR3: TGCAGCGTTCAACAGACAGGGGCAACAGATACGCAGTATTTT.

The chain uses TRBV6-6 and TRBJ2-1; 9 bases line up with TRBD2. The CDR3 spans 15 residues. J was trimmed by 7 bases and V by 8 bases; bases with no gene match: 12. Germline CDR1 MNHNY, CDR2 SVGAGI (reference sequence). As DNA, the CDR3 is TGTGCCAGCCGGTGGGGGACTAGCCAACCTAATGAGCAGTTCTTC. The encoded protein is CASRWGTSQPNEQFF.

CDR3 amino acids: CASSLLLRQGRGANVLTF. CDR3 coding DNA: TGCGCCAGCAGCTTGTTGTTGCGTCAGGGGCGAGGGGCCAACGTCCTGACTTTC. The V and J genes are TRBV5-1 and TRBJ2-6; the D gene is possibly TRBD1 (6 bases). V lost 1 base and J 4 bases, leaving 18 bases between the germline ends. CDR1 SGHRS and CDR2 YFSETQ come from the germline V gene. This CDR3 region has 18 residues.

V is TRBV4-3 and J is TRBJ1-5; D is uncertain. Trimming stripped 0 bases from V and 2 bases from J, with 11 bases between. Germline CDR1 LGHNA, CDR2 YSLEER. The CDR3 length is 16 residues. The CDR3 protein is CASSQDWGFGNQPQHF. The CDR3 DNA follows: TGCGCCAGCAGCCAAGATTGGGGTTTCGGCAATCAGCCCCAGCATTTT.

This CDR3 reads CAIAVGATNEKLFF. The CDR3 DNA reads as TGTGCCATCGCGGTGGGGGCAACTAATGAAAAACTGTTTTTT. V is TRBV7-9 and J is TRBJ1-4; a weak D match, TRBD1 (5 bases). Trimming cost V 10 bases and J 0 bases, with 12 bases left between them. Germline V gene sequence: CDR1 SEHNR, CDR2 FQNEAQ (reference sequence). The CDR3 runs to 14 residues.

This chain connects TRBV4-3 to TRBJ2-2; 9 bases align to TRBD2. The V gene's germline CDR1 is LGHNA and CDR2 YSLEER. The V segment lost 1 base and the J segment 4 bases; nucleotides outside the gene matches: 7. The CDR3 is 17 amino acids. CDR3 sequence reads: CASSQGAGGRATGELFF. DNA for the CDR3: TGCGCCAGCAGCCAAGGAGCGGGGGGCCGAGCCACCGGGGAGCTGTTTTTT.

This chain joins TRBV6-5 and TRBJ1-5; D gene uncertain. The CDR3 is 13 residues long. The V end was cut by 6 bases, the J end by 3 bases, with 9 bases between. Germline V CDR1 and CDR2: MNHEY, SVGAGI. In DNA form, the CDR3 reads TGTGCCAGCAGCTCCGGGATCAATCAGCCCCAGCATTTT. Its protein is CASSSGINQPQHF.

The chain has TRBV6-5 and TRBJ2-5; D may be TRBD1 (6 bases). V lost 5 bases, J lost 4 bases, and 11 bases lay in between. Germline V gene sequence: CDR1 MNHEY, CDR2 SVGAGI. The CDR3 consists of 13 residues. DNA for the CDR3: TGTGCCAGCAGTACAGGGTTGGGAGAGACCCAGTACTTC. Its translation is CASSTGLGETQYF.

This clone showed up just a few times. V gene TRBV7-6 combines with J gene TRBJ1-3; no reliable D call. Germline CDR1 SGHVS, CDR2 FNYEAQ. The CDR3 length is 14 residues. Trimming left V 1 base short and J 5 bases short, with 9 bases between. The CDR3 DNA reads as TGTGCCAGCAGCTTAGGCGCTGAGAGAAACACCATATATTTT. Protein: CASSLGAERNTIYF. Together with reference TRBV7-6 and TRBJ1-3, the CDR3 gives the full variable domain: GAGVSQSPRYKVTKRGQDVALRCDPISGHVSLYWYRQALGQGPEFLTYFNYEAQQDKSGLPNDRFSAERPEGSISTLTIQRTEQRDSAMYRCASSLGAERNTIYFGEGSWLTVV.

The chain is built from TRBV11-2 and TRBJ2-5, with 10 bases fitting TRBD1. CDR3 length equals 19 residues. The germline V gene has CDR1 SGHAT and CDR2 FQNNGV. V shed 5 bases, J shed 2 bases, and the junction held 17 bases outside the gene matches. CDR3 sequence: CASSPTGAPWTGGQETQYF. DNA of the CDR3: TGTGCCAGCAGCCCAACCGGCGCCCCTTGGACAGGGGGTCAAGAGACCCAGTACTTC. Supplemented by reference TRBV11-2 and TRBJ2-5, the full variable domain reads EAGVAQSPRYKIIEKRQSVAFWCNPISGHATLYWYQQILGQGPKLLIQFQNNGVVDDSQLPKDRFSAERLKGVDSTLKIQPAKLEDSAVYLCASSPTGAPWTGGQETQYFGPGTRLLVL.